The rows below give T cell receptor beta chains drawn from one sample of a study of CD8 T cells in ankylosing spondylitis. In TCRdb, the 5' RACE reads were re-called with MiXCR into one record per CDR3 protein. The sample carries 90,000 to 120,000 distinct CDR3 sequences, less than 25% recorded once. What was sequenced was synovial fluid, either unsorted or a sorted T cell fraction (not recorded which). These receptors were collected from a male donor with ankylosing spondylitis. Both conserved end residues are part of each CDR3. A D gene is named only where the DNA matches it firmly. Clone size is stated in some rows and not others, as once, few, many or a class when expanded.

J	size	V	D	CDR3	DNA
TRBJ1-1	medium-sized	TRBV12-3/TRBV12-4	TRBD1	CASSPQGVFVAEAFF	TGTGCCAGCAGTCCCCAGGGGGTATTCGTCGCTGAAGCTTTCTTT
TRBJ2-3	.	TRBV5-6	.	CASSTTAGPGATDTQYF	TGTGCCAGCAGCACCACGGCGGGCCCCGGGGCCACAGATACGCAGTATTTT
TRBJ2-2	.	TRBV20-1	.	CSARSGASTGELFF	TGCAGTGCTAGATCGGGGGCGAGCACCGGGGAGCTGTTTTTT
TRBJ2-5	few	TRBV24-1	.	CATSDPSQETQYF	TGTGCCACCAGTGATCCCTCCCAAGAGACCCAGTACTTC
TRBJ1-5	.	TRBV12-3/TRBV12-4	.	CASSLGPLRPQHF	TGTGCCAGCAGTTTAGGACCCCTGAGGCCCCAGCATTTT
TRBJ2-2	once	TRBV4-1	.	CASSQDWGLANTGELFF	TGCGCCAGCAGCCAAGATTGGGGCCTTGCGAACACCGGGGAGCTGTTTTTT
TRBJ1-1	many	TRBV20-1	.	CSARVGALRAEAFF	TGCAGTGCTAGAGTGGGGGCGCTCAGGGCTGAAGCTTTCTTT
TRBJ1-3	.	TRBV12-3/TRBV12-4	.	CAGSRLDGPGNTIYF	TGTGCCGGCAGTCGTCTGGACGGCCCTGGAAACACCATATATTTT
TRBJ2-1	many	TRBV5-1	TRBD2	CASSFIVAGEGNEQFF	TGCGCCAGCAGCTTTATAGTAGCGGGAGAGGGGAATGAGCAGTTCTTC
TRBJ1-1	many	TRBV12-3/TRBV12-4	.	CASSLTGGWTEAFF	TGTGCCAGCAGTTTAACGGGGGGCTGGACTGAAGCTTTCTTT
TRBJ1-6	many	TRBV2	.	CASIDSGRSFNSPLHF	TGTGCCAGCATCGACTCCGGACGGAGCTTCAATTCACCCCTCCACTTT
TRBJ2-6	.	TRBV5-1	.	CASSLEDSSGANVLTF	TGCGCCAGCAGCTTAGAGGATTCCTCTGGGGCCAACGTCCTGACTTTC
TRBJ2-3	.	TRBV7-2	.	CASSWSTDTQYF	TGTGCCAGCAGCTGGAGCACAGATACGCAGTATTTT